Each of the 25 T cell receptor beta chains below was sequenced from the same sample in a study of siplizumab effects on memory and regulatory T cells. Here immunoSEQ multiplex PCR was the method, and the copy in TCRdb shows in-frame clones only, minus some. The repertoire includes fewer than 130,000 clones, about nine tenths of them detected once, and 1% to 1.5% sits in the top ten. Sequences were obtained from CD4+ T cells sorted from blood. The receptor source for this set is a human donor in good health.

CDR3 region: CASSGPFTGPNTEAFF. CDR3 nucleotide sequence: TGTGCCAGCAGTGGACCTTTTACAGGGCCGAACACTGAAGCTTTCTTT. V usage is TRBV2 and J usage is TRBJ1-1; weak D call: TRBD1 (6 bases). Germline V gene data show CDR1 as SNHLY and CDR2 as FYNNEI. This CDR3 contains 16 residues. Trimming left V 4 bases short and J 1 base short, with 16 bases between.

J is TRBJ1-6 and V is TRBV5-5; D is perhaps TRBD1 (5 bases). Trimming cost V 3 bases and J 7 bases, with 23 bases left between them. Germline CDR1 SGHKS, CDR2 YYEKEE (reference sequence). The CDR3 is 18 amino acids. The CDR3: CASSSGNGHGIINSPLHF. CDR3 sequence (DNA): TGTGCCAGCAGCTCTGGTAACGGACATGGGATTATCAATTCACCCCTCCACTTT.

The rearrangement links TRBV7-3 to TRBJ2-5, with 9 bases aligning to TRBD1. Germline V gene sequence: CDR1 SGHTA, CDR2 FQGTGA. V gave up 5 bases and J gave up 8 bases; unmatched junction bases: 6. The CDR3 has 13 residues. The CDR3 nucleotides read TGTGCCAGCAGCCCTCTGGGACAGGGCACCCAGTACTTC. Translation gives CASSPLGQGTQYF.

The chain has TRBV7-2 and TRBJ2-1, with a weak D call TRBD2 (6 bases). CDR1 SGHTA and CDR2 FQGNSA come from the germline V gene. CDR3 length equals 15 residues. V was cut by 2 bases and J by 4 bases, with 12 bases left in between. This chain's CDR3 is CASSLLSGLYNEQFF. CDR3 DNA: TGTGCCAGCAGCTTATTGAGCGGGCTTTACAATGAGCAGTTCTTC.

This clone appeared a few times. The chain links TRBV21-1 to TRBJ2-7; TRBD2, the D gene given by the table, was not confirmed from the DNA. TRBV21-1 is recorded as a pseudogene. There are 15 residues in the CDR3. CDR3 sequence: CASSKFEKVSDEQYF. In nucleotides, the CDR3 is TGTGCCAGCAGCAAATTCGAGAAAGTAAGCGACGAGCAGTACTTC.

The V gene is TRBV2, the J gene TRBJ1-5; unclear D gene. CDR1 is SNHLY, CDR2 FYNNEI, per germline. V was clipped by 2 bases and J by 1 base, with 6 bases between them. The CDR3 totals 14 residues. The CDR3 nucleotides read TGTGCCAGCAGTGAAATGGGAAGCAATCAGCCCCAGCATTTT. Translating it yields CASSEMGSNQPQHF.

The rearrangement joins TRBV2 to TRBJ1-2; the D gene is possibly TRBD1 (5 bases). Between the trimmed V and J ends, which lost 3 bases and 2 bases, there was a span of 13 bases. The CDR3 is made up of 15 amino acids. The germline V gene has CDR1 SNHLY and CDR2 FYNNEI. The CDR3 DNA reads TGTGCCAGCAGTGAGGGGCCCCTCGGCAACTATGGCTACACCTTC. Translating gives CASSEGPLGNYGYTF. Full variable domain (rest looked up from reference TRBV2 and TRBJ1-2): EPEVTQTPSHQVTQMGQEVILRCVPISNHLYFYWYRQILGQKVEFLVSFYNNEISEKSEIFDDQFSVERPDGSNFTLKIRSTKLEDSAMYFCASSEGPLGNYGYTFGSGTRLTVV.

The V call is TRBV7-9, the J call TRBJ2-5; 14 bases fit TRBD2. Germline CDR1 and CDR2: SEHNR and FQNEAQ (reference sequence). The V gene end was trimmed by 3 bases and the J gene end by 2 bases; junction bases not matched to a gene: 2. The CDR3 runs to 16 residues. For the CDR3, the DNA is TGTGCCAGCAGCTTGAGACTAGCGGGAGGGCAAGAGACCCAGTACTTC. This sequence encodes CASSLRLAGGQETQYF.

This chain uses TRBV2 with TRBJ1-2; D gene unclear. CDR3 size: 15 residues. Trimming pared 0 bases from V and 0 bases from J, leaving 8 bases between. From germline, CDR1 is SNHLY and CDR2 FYNNEI. CDR3 sequence reads: CASSEALGTNYGYTF. In nucleotides, the CDR3 is TGTGCCAGCAGTGAAGCGCTGGGAACTAACTATGGCTACACCTTC.

This clone was counted a single time. This sequence joins TRBV5-5 and TRBJ2-3; no firm D call. Germline V gene sequence: CDR1 SGHKS, CDR2 YYEKEE (reference sequence). This CDR3 region has 12 residues. Trimming removed 3 bases from V and 1 base from J, with 3 bases in between. Here the CDR3 DNA reads TGTGCCAGCAGCTGGGGCACAGATACGCAGTATTTT. It specifies CASSWGTDTQYF.

The J gene is TRBJ2-1, the V gene TRBV9; the match to TRBD1 covers 9 bases. CDR3 length: 15 residues. Losses at the gene ends were 4 bases for V and 8 bases for J; bases not matched to a gene: 10. The V gene's germline CDR1 is SGDLS and CDR2 YYNGEE. CDR3 loop: CASSPDRGSWYEQFF. CDR3 DNA: TGTGCCAGCAGCCCTGACAGGGGGTCGTGGTATGAGCAGTTCTTC.

The sample holds one count of this clone. The rearrangement joins TRBV5-4 to TRBJ1-4; 10 nucleotides match TRBD1. Looked up from germline, CDR1 is SGHNT and CDR2 is YYREEE (reference sequence). The CDR3 has 17 residues. J gave up 8 bases and V 3 bases, and 13 bases lay outside the gene matches. For the CDR3, the DNA is TGTGCCAGCAGCTCCCGACAGGGGGCGCGTCTTGGAGAAAAACTGTTTTTT. Its translation is CASSSRQGARLGEKLFF.

The chain carries TRBV7-9 and TRBJ2-3, with TRBD1 matching over 9 bases. V was clipped by 5 bases and J by 5 bases; unmatched bases: 14. The CDR3 runs to 17 residues. Looked up from germline, CDR1 is SEHNR and CDR2 is FQNEAQ (reference sequence). The CDR3 sequence is CASSVSAGQGSGDTQYF. The CDR3 nucleotides are TGTGCCAGCAGCGTTTCCGCGGGACAGGGTTCAGGAGATACGCAGTATTTT.

V is TRBV29-1 and J is TRBJ2-1, with 9 bases identical to TRBD2. The trim removed 4 bases at V and 6 bases at J, leaving 7 bases unmatched. Germline-derived CDR1 and CDR2 are SQVTM and ANQGSEA. The CDR3 has 14 amino acids. CDR3: CSVGWLAGPNEQFF. The CDR3 nucleotides read TGCAGCGTTGGATGGCTAGCGGGGCCCAATGAGCAGTTCTTC.

The V call is TRBV19, the J call TRBJ2-5; 14 bases line up with TRBD2. CDR1 is LNHDA, CDR2 SQIVND, per germline (reference sequence). V lost 5 bases, J lost 4 bases, and 12 bases stayed unmatched. The CDR3 has 18 amino acids. CDR3 protein: CASSSTSGTSGSRETQYF. In DNA, the CDR3 is TGTGCCAGTAGTTCCACCTCCGGGACTAGCGGGAGCCGAGAGACCCAGTACTTC.

This clone was detected only a few times. The genes are TRBV6-1 and TRBJ1-2; unclear D gene. V lost 3 bases to trimming and J lost 8 bases, with 7 bases between them. From germline, CDR1 is MNHNS and CDR2 SASEGT. This CDR3 is built from 11 residues. CDR3 amino acids: CASSEAVGYTF. The CDR3 nucleotides read TGTGCCAGCAGTGAGGCTGTCGGCTACACCTTC.

V gene TRBV18 combines with J gene TRBJ1-1, with TRBD1 identical over 8 bases. The V gene's germline CDR1 is KGHSH and CDR2 LQKENI. V shed 3 bases and J 10 bases; nucleotides not matched to a gene: 13. The CDR3 runs 15 residues. CDR3 in amino acids: CASSPNRGDTESAFF. DNA for the CDR3: TGTGCCAGCTCACCTAACAGGGGGGACACCGAATCAGCTTTCTTT. The variable domain in full, with the rest retrieved from reference TRBV18 and TRBJ1-1, is NAGVMQNPRHLVRRRGQEARLRCSPMKGHSHVYWYRQLPEEGLKFMVYLQKENIIDESGMPKERFSAEFPKEGPSILRIQQVVRGDSAAYFCASSPNRGDTESAFFGQGTRLTVV.

The CDR3 coding sequence is TGTGCTAGTGGTTTGGCCGCCGGAGGTATCTACGAGCAGTACTTC. Protein: CASGLAAGGIYEQYF. The chain links TRBV12-5 to TRBJ2-7; D perhaps matches TRBD2 (5 bases). The V end was cut by 1 base, the J end by 3 bases, with 13 bases between. Germline CDR1 and CDR2: LGHNT and FRNRAP. This CDR3 has 15 residues.

CDR3 amino acids: CASSFRASSYTDTQYF. The CDR3 DNA reads as TGTGCCAGCAGCTTTCGGGCTAGCTCTTACACAGATACGCAGTATTTT. The chain uses TRBV5-6 and TRBJ2-3; possible D gene TRBD2, 5 bases. The V gene's germline CDR1 is SGHDT and CDR2 YYEEEE. V lost 2 bases and J lost 2, with 15 bases in between. The CDR3 length is 16 residues.

This sequence joins TRBV5-4 and TRBJ2-5, with a possible D match to TRBD1 (6 bases). CDR1 is SGHNT and CDR2 is YYREEE in the germline V gene (reference sequence). This CDR3 has 15 amino acids. V was trimmed by 5 bases and J by 1 base, leaving 15 bases between them. The CDR3 here is CASRQEQGPQETQYF. As DNA, the CDR3 is TGTGCCAGCAGGCAAGAACAGGGCCCCCAAGAGACCCAGTACTTC. The full variable domain, in which reference TRBV5-4 and TRBJ2-5 provide the parts outside the CDR3, is ETGVTQSPTHLIKTRGQQVTLRCSSQSGHNTVSWYQQALGQGPQFIFQYYREEENGRGNFPPRFSGLQFPNYSSELNVNALELDDSALYLCASRQEQGPQETQYFGPGTRLLVL.

The rearrangement joins TRBV5-1 to TRBJ2-3, with 11 bases that match TRBD2. J gave up 0 bases and V 2 bases, and 11 bases lay outside the gene matches. From germline, CDR1 is SGHRS and CDR2 YFSETQ. This CDR3 has 19 amino acids. The CDR3 coding sequence is TGCGCCAGCAGCTTACTAACTAGCGGGGGCGCAACTAGCACAGATACGCAGTATTTT. Amino acid sequence: CASSLLTSGGATSTDTQYF.

The chain links TRBV12-5 to TRBJ2-1; TRBD2 aligns across 16 bases. Germline trimming cut 0 bases from V and 7 bases from J; bases unmatched to any gene: 9. The CDR3 length is 19 residues. The V gene's germline CDR1 is LGHNT and CDR2 FRNRAP. DNA for the CDR3: TGTGCTAGTGGTTTGGTACGGCTCGGGACTAGCGGGAGGGAGAATGAGCAGTTCTTC. Translated, it gives CASGLVRLGTSGRENEQFF.

The chain has TRBV2 and TRBJ2-4; D remains unclear. The CDR3 runs to 13 residues. CDR1 is SNHLY and CDR2 is FYNNEI in the germline V gene. Trimming stripped 3 bases from V and 0 bases from J, with 3 bases between. This CDR3 reads CASSDGAKNIQYF. Written as DNA, the CDR3 is TGTGCCAGCAGTGACGGAGCCAAAAACATTCAGTACTTC. Based on the CDR3 plus reference TRBV2 and TRBJ2-4, the full variable domain is EPEVTQTPSHQVTQMGQEVILRCVPISNHLYFYWYRQILGQKVEFLVSFYNNEISEKSEIFDDQFSVERPDGSNFTLKIRSTKLEDSAMYFCASSDGAKNIQYFGAGTRLSVL.

The chain recombines TRBV25-1 with TRBJ2-5; D uncertain. V lost 1 base, J lost 1 base, and 7 bases lay in between. The CDR3 is 14 residues long. The V gene's germline CDR1 is MGHDK and CDR2 SYGVNS. The CDR3 DNA follows: TGTGCCAGCAGTGAATCGAACACCCAAGAGACCCAGTACTTC. It yields the protein CASSESNTQETQYF.

This rearrangement joins TRBV15 to TRBJ2-7, with a weak D call TRBD1 (6 bases). V shed 0 bases and J shed 2 bases, with 8 bases lying between them. The CDR3 runs 14 residues. Germline V CDR1 and CDR2: LNHNV, YYDKDF (reference sequence). The CDR3 region is CATSRDEGAYEQYF. The CDR3 coding sequence is TGTGCCACCAGCAGAGATGAGGGGGCCTACGAGCAGTACTTC.